Detailed here is one T cell receptor (beta chain). How the authors handled the data: Amplifying reference gene primers gave estimates of nucleated cell counts. Measured with immunoSEQ multiplex PCR; TCRdb has only the in-frame clones, and not every one. That table furnishes V, J and clone size, whereas the DNA furnished D and trimming. The table includes 130,000 or so clones, approximately 88% detected once. The data are from a study of blood T cell repertoires in COVID-19. Looking at the study overall: The United States, Italy and Spain provided the acute and convalescent COVID-19 samples. PBMCs, B-cell-depleted T cells, or T cells provided the cDNA or gDNA that made up the material.

With 5 bases clipped from V and 1 base from J, the junction kept 6 bases outside the gene matches. The length of the CDR3 is 16 residues. CDR1 is SGHTA, CDR2 FQGNSA, per germline. Sequencing was performed on peripheral blood. V and J are TRBV7-2 and TRBJ2-2; 8 bases are shared with TRBD1. This sequence was found in a man aged 45-65 years with acute or convalescent COVID-19. The CDR3 sequence is CASSQQGGRNTGELFF. CDR3 DNA: TGTGCCAGCAGCCAACAGGGGGGCCGGAACACCGGGGAGCTGTTTTTT. Full variable domain (outside the CDR3, taken from reference TRBV7-2 and TRBJ2-2): GAGVSQSPSNKVTEKGKDVELRCDPISGHTALYWYRQSLGQGLEFLIYFQGNSAPDKSGLPSDRFSAERTGGSVSTLTIQRTQQEDSAVYLCASSQQGGRNTGELFFGEGSRLTVL.